The 27 T cell receptor beta chains in this list originate from one sample, sequenced in a study of T cells in Graves' hyperthyroidism and ophthalmopathy. Amplification of TCR beta CDR3 regions was performed using RNA transcripts as template. TCR CDR3 underwent first-round RT-PCR with the HTBI primer set. TCRdb reprocessed the multiplex PCR reads via MiXCR and lists one record per CDR3 protein. This table has some 510,000 distinct CDR3 sequences, 20% to 25% appearing once. The sample comprised blood. These receptors originate from a man aged 18-30 years with Graves' hyperthyroidism.

The sample holds many counts of this clonotype. The junction does not match germline at one end; this may be a read error. The V call is TRBV20-1, the J call TRBJ2-6; possibly TRBD1 for D (5 bases). The germline V gene encodes CDR1 DFQATT and CDR2 SNEGSKA (reference sequence). The CDR3 spans 14 residues. This chain's CDR3 is CSASMGSGADVLTF. The CDR3 region has the DNA TGCAGTGCTAGTATGGGCTCTGGGGCCGACGTCCTGACTTTC.

At least ten counts were recorded for this clonotype. The chain is built from TRBV28 and TRBJ1-1, with D possibly TRBD1 on 5 matching bases. Germline lookup yields CDR1 MDHEN and CDR2 SYDVKM. V lost 2 bases and J lost 6, with 7 bases in between. The CDR3 has 12 residues. CDR3 loop: CASSLDSAEAFF. CDR3 nucleotides: TGTGCCAGCAGTTTAGACAGCGCTGAAGCTTTCTTT.

This clonotype was detected ten times or more. The chain uses TRBV6-2 or TRBV6-3 and TRBJ2-7, with a possible D match to TRBD1 (6 bases). The CDR3 loop spans 14 amino acids. Trimming pared 4 bases from V and 2 bases from J, leaving 12 bases between. Germline CDR1 and CDR2: MNHEY and SVGEGT. The CDR3 sequence: CASSWGPQTYEQYF. DNA of the CDR3: TGTGCCAGCAGTTGGGGGCCTCAAACCTACGAGCAGTACTTC.

There are many counts of this clonotype. V gene TRBV20-1 combines with J gene TRBJ2-5; D unclear. The CDR3 contains 14 residues. The V end lost 2 bases, the J end lost 7 bases, and 17 bases lay between the germline ends. Germline V CDR1 and CDR2: DFQATT, SNEGSKA (reference sequence). The CDR3 region is CSARHGPTKGTQYF. The CDR3 DNA sequence: TGCAGTGCTAGACACGGCCCCACCAAGGGGACCCAGTACTTC.

The chain employs TRBV5-1 and TRBJ2-7; TRBD2 matches 8 bases. CDR3 size: 17 residues. Germline V gives CDR1 SGHRS, CDR2 YFSETQ. The V segment lost 2 bases and the J segment 3 bases; nucleotides outside the gene matches: 13. CDR3 region: CASSLNTGLAGGYEQYF. As DNA, the CDR3 is TGCGCCAGCAGCTTAAATACGGGGTTGGCGGGGGGCTACGAGCAGTACTTC.

This clonotype showed up many times. One end of the junction fails to match germline, which may point to a read error. This chain connects TRBV20-1 to TRBJ1-2; D gene ambiguous. The CDR3 is 13 residues long. Per the germline V gene, CDR1 is DFQATT and CDR2 is SNEGSKA (reference sequence). The CDR3 loop reads CSARDLGNYSYTF. CDR3 bases: TGCAGTGCTAGAGATTTAGGGAACTATAGCTACACCTTC.

The J gene is TRBJ1-1, the V gene TRBV20-1, with TRBD1 as a possible D gene (5 bases). Trimming took off 1 base at V and 5 bases at J, with 11 bases between the two ends. The CDR3 sequence is 13 residues long. Looked up from germline, CDR1 is DFQATT and CDR2 is SNEGSKA (reference sequence). CDR3 DNA: TGCAGTGCTAGAGTAGGGGTAGGGACTGAAGCTTTCTTT. Protein: CSARVGVGTEAFF.

J is TRBJ1-3 and V is TRBV5-5; the D gene is possibly TRBD1 (6 bases). The CDR3 totals 16 residues. Per the germline V gene, CDR1 is SGHKS and CDR2 is YYEKEE (reference sequence). The V end was cut by 3 bases, the J end by 6 bases, with 19 bases between. The DNA for the CDR3 is TGTGCCAGCAGCTCGACCAGAAGGACAGTGGCAAACACCATATATTTT. This translates into CASSSTRRTVANTIYF. The variable domain in full, with the rest retrieved from reference TRBV5-5 and TRBJ1-3, is DAGVTQSPTHLIKTRGQQVTLRCSPISGHKSVSWYQQVLGQGPQFIFQYYEKEERGRGNFPDRFSARQFPNYSSELNVNALLLGDSALYLCASSSTRRTVANTIYFGEGSWLTVV.

This clonotype turned up a few times. The chain links TRBV29-1 to TRBJ1-2, with 7 bases matching TRBD1. The CDR3 is made up of 13 amino acids. Trimming took 5 bases from V and 7 from J; bases not matched to a gene: 10. CDR1 and CDR2 (germline): SQVTM, ANQGSEA. The CDR3 DNA reads as TGCAGCGTTCCAGGGGGTAGGGGCGGTGGCTACACCTTC. Protein sequence: CSVPGGRGGGYTF.

This clonotype was seen ten or more times. This sequence joins TRBV6-5 and TRBJ2-7; tentatively, D is TRBD1 (6 bases). V lost 6 bases and J lost 0, with 15 bases in between. Germline lookup yields CDR1 MNHEY and CDR2 SVGAGI. CDR3 size: 15 residues. The CDR3 bases are TGTGCCAGCAGGTCCGGGACAAAGAGCTCCTACGAGCAGTACTTC. Its protein product is CASRSGTKSSYEQYF.

This rearrangement joins TRBV12-3 or TRBV12-4 to TRBJ1-2, with D unresolved. The V gene lost 3 bases and the J gene lost 8 bases, with 13 bases spanning the gap. This CDR3 has 13 residues. In DNA, the CDR3 is TGTGCCAGCAGTTTTTCCGGGTTTTACGGCTACACCTTC. The encoded protein is CASSFSGFYGYTF.

Ten or more counts support this clonotype. V usage is TRBV4-1 and J usage is TRBJ1-1; TRBD1 matches at 12 bases. Germline V lookup: CDR1 MGHRA, CDR2 YSYEKL. Trimming removed 3 bases from V and 3 bases from J; junction bases left unmatched: 5. The CDR3 contains 16 residues. The CDR3 is CASSQGQGAGDTEAFF. Here the CDR3 DNA reads TGCGCCAGCAGCCAGGGACAGGGGGCCGGCGACACTGAAGCTTTCTTT.

DNA of the CDR3: TGTGCCACCAGTGACGTTCGGACAGGGAACACCGGGGAGCTGTTTTTT. Protein sequence: CATSDVRTGNTGELFF. V usage is TRBV24-1 and J usage is TRBJ2-2; 7 nucleotides align to TRBD1. Trimming at V came to 4 bases and at J to 1 base, leaving 5 bases not matched to a gene. The CDR3 totals 16 residues. Germline-derived CDR1 and CDR2 are KGHDR and SFDVKD.

The chain recombines TRBV24-1 with TRBJ2-2, with a weak D call TRBD2 (5 bases). Germline CDR1 is KGHDR and CDR2 is SFDVKD. This CDR3 comprises 14 residues. Between the trimmed V and J ends, which lost 3 bases and 7 bases, there was a span of 11 bases. This CDR3 reads CATSDGEGGGELFF. The CDR3 nucleotides are TGTGCCACCAGTGATGGAGAGGGCGGCGGGGAGCTGTTTTTT.

This clonotype was observed a handful of times. The chain is built from TRBV18 and TRBJ2-2; D is unclear. This CDR3 is 14 amino acids long. Germline assignment: CDR1 KGHSH and CDR2 LQKENI. The V gene lost 5 bases and the J gene lost 0 bases, with 7 bases spanning the gap. For the CDR3, the DNA is TGTGCCAGCTCATCGCCAACGAACACCGGGGAGCTGTTTTTT. Encoded protein: CASSSPTNTGELFF. The variable domain in full, completed from reference TRBV18 and TRBJ2-2, reads NAGVMQNPRHLVRRRGQEARLRCSPMKGHSHVYWYRQLPEEGLKFMVYLQKENIIDESGMPKERFSAEFPKEGPSILRIQQVVRGDSAAYFCASSSPTNTGELFFGEGSRLTVL.

Regarding this clonotype: A much larger clone lies a single base off, so this may be a read error. The chain combines TRBV19 with TRBJ2-7, with 10 bases fitting TRBD1. V shed 8 bases, J shed 4 bases, and the junction held 11 bases outside the gene matches. Germline V gene data show CDR1 as LNHDA and CDR2 as SQIVND (reference sequence). This CDR3 spans 15 amino acids. This CDR3 reads CASRFGTGAEYEQYF. The CDR3 region has the DNA TGTGCCAGTCGTTTCGGGACAGGGGCTGAATACGAGCAGTACTTC.

This clonotype was seen more than once but under ten times. V gene TRBV7-3 combines with J gene TRBJ1-2; D is unclear. This CDR3 contains 14 residues. V was cut by 0 bases and J by 8 bases, with 13 bases left in between. From germline, CDR1 is SGHTA and CDR2 FQGTGA. The CDR3: CASSLTLTGSGYTF. The CDR3 region has the DNA TGTGCCAGCAGCTTAACGTTAACGGGATCAGGCTACACCTTC.

In regard to this clonotype: This likely comes from a read error, as the CDR3 has no conserved phenylalanine or tryptophan at its end. The rearrangement joins TRBV6-5 to TRBJ1-1; D remains ambiguous. The V end was cut by 7 bases, the J end by 5 bases, with 11 bases between. Looked up from germline, CDR1 is MNHEY and CDR2 is SVGAGI. The CDR3 loop spans 12 amino acids. CDR3 sequence reads: CASIPSRTEAFV. As DNA, the CDR3 is TGTGCCAGCATTCCCTCGAGGACTGAAGCTTTCGTT.

The chain is built from TRBV2 and TRBJ2-7; 7 bases align to TRBD2. CDR1 is SNHLY and CDR2 is FYNNEI in the germline V gene. J was trimmed by 0 bases and V by 11 bases; bases with no gene match: 7. The CDR3 loop spans 13 amino acids. Here the CDR3 reads CAHRLADSYEQYF. CDR3 nucleotide sequence: TGTGCCCATCGTCTAGCGGACTCCTACGAGCAGTACTTC.

The rearrangement links TRBV2 to TRBJ2-5; D may be TRBD1 (5 bases). V was trimmed by 8 bases and J by 4 bases, leaving 14 bases between them. CDR1 SNHLY and CDR2 FYNNEI come from the germline V gene. The CDR3 covers 13 residues. The CDR3 region is CASGAAYLETQYF. Here the CDR3 DNA reads TGTGCCAGCGGGGCAGCGTACTTAGAGACCCAGTACTTC. The complete variable domain, with remaining parts taken from reference TRBV2 and TRBJ2-5, reads EPEVTQTPSHQVTQMGQEVILRCVPISNHLYFYWYRQILGQKVEFLVSFYNNEISEKSEIFDDQFSVERPDGSNFTLKIRSTKLEDSAMYFCASGAAYLETQYFGPGTRLLVL.

This chain joins TRBV10-2 and TRBJ2-7; D tentatively reads TRBD1 or TRBD2 (6 bases each). This CDR3 contains 15 residues. The V end was cut by 0 bases, the J end by 3 bases, with 12 bases between. The germline V gene encodes CDR1 WSHSY and CDR2 SAAADI. Here the CDR3 DNA reads TGCGCCAGCAGTGAGTCGGGGGGCTCAGGCTACGAGCAGTACTTC. Amino acid sequence: CASSESGGSGYEQYF.

The V call is TRBV6-1, the J call TRBJ2-7, with a tentative D call TRBD1 (5 bases). Germline V CDR1 and CDR2: MNHNS, SASEGT. V lost 6 bases and J lost 0, with 12 bases in between. The CDR3 is 14 amino acids. The CDR3 coding sequence is TGTGCCAGCAGACAGGTCCTTTACTCCTACGAGCAGTACTTC. This codes for CASRQVLYSYEQYF.

This clonotype was counted many times. This chain connects TRBV12-3 or TRBV12-4 to TRBJ1-1, with TRBD1 identical over 8 bases. J gave up 4 bases and V 5 bases, and 12 bases lay outside the gene matches. The CDR3 is 16 amino acids. CDR3: CASSPGQGWLGTEAFF. In nucleotides, the CDR3 is TGTGCCAGCAGTCCTGGACAGGGTTGGTTAGGCACTGAAGCTTTCTTT.

This clonotype showed up many times. J is TRBJ2-2 and V is TRBV11-2; D may be TRBD1 or TRBD2 (5 bases each). V was trimmed by 6 bases and J by 2 bases, leaving 13 bases between them. The CDR3 is 15 amino acids. Germline loops: CDR1 SGHAT, CDR2 FQNNGV. CDR3 loop: CASRYPGTNTGELFF. The CDR3 DNA sequence: TGTGCCAGCAGATATCCAGGGACCAACACCGGGGAGCTGTTTTTT.

This clonotype was counted many times. The CDR3 DNA is TGCAGTGCTAGAGGGGGGGGAAGGACTGAAGCTTTCTTT. Encoded protein: CSARGGGRTEAFF. The J gene is TRBJ1-1, the V gene TRBV20-1; TRBD1 is a possible D gene (5 bases). CDR1 and CDR2 (germline): DFQATT, SNEGSKA (reference sequence). The V gene lost 1 base and the J gene lost 5 bases, with 11 bases spanning the gap. This CDR3 contains 13 residues.

Remarks on this clonotype: One end of the junction does not line up with germline, which may come from a read error. V and J are TRBV20-1 and TRBJ1-2; D ambiguous. This CDR3 has 12 residues. Germline assignment: CDR1 DFQATT and CDR2 SNEGSKA (reference sequence). CDR3 sequence: CSAHLPYYGYTF. The CDR3, as DNA: TGCAGTGCCCACCTTCCCTACTATGGTTACACCTTC.

This clonotype was observed a handful of times. The rearrangement uses TRBV7-2 and TRBJ2-7, with 9 nucleotides matching TRBD2. CDR1 and CDR2 from the germline V gene are SGHTA and FQGNSA. V shed 0 bases and J 2 bases; nucleotides not matched to a gene: 11. This CDR3 is 18 amino acids long. This CDR3 reads CASSLAAGGREAAYEQYF. In nucleotides, the CDR3 is TGTGCCAGCAGCTTAGCCGCGGGAGGGCGGGAGGCCGCCTACGAGCAGTACTTC.